This T cell receptor beta chain is drawn from a study of shared clonotypes between healthy human individuals. Study-level results: Depth was large, yet rarefaction showed that sorted-subset sequencing was incomplete.

Germline lookup yields CDR1 MNHNS and CDR2 SASEGT. V lost 0 bases, J lost 5 bases, and 13 bases lay in between. The CDR3 consists of 15 residues. The method was immunoSEQ multiplex PCR; TCRdb's version includes in-frame clones alone and lacks a portion of them. The sample includes around 2.5 million clones, 93% of them seen just once. Donors were Caucasian adults residing in Nashville, Tennessee, USA. Researchers partitioned CD4+ cells into CD45RA+ naive and CD45RA-negative memory subsets. A remark on this clone: The target antigen is unknown.

The specimen sequenced was naive CD4+ T cells from PBMCs. This sample's subset: CD45RA+ positively selected. This sequence joins TRBV6-1 and TRBJ1-2, with a weak D call TRBD1 (5 bases). This clonotype was obtained from a man younger than 35 in good health. Some clones in this sample may be carry-over from other donors' samples. CDR3 sequence reads: CASSEANQGGYGYTF. CDR3 coding DNA: TGTGCCAGCAGTGAAGCGAACCAGGGAGGGTATGGCTACACCTTC.